This T cell receptor beta chain is drawn from a study of regulatory T cells in long-lasting Graves disease. Between the trimmed V and J ends, which lost 8 bases and 6 bases, there was a span of 11 bases. This CDR3 has 12 amino acids. Germline CDR1 and CDR2: SNHLY and FYNNEI. The time point was: newly diagnosed GD, antithyroid drugs for less than 3 months. The TCR library was prepared using RNA isolated from PBMCs. This clonotype was observed at least ten times. Through Arm-PCR of CDR3 regions and iRepertoire HTBI primers, TCR beta libraries were built. Using its own MiXCR run on the multiplex PCR reads, TCRdb lists one record per CDR3 protein. Of a few hundred thousand distinct CDR3 sequences in the sample, roughly 10% are singletons; the top ten hold over 15%. These data were also filed under a second study, of T cells in Graves' hyperthyroidism and ophthalmopathy. That report adds: Patients aged 18 to 65 had newly diagnosed hyperthyroidism that had lasted under 2 months. Diagnosis relied on clinical symptoms, serum thyroxine and TRAb, thyroid ultrasound and orbital computed tomography.

V is TRBV2 and J is TRBJ1-5; no firm D call. The TCR sequence derives from a woman younger than 30 with Graves disease. The sample in question was peripheral blood mononuclear cells (PBMCs), obtained at new diagnosis, from a patient treated with antithyroid drugs. The CDR3: CASDLGGQPQHF. CDR3 DNA: TGTGCCAGCGACCTGGGAGGTCAGCCCCAGCATTTT.